The 19 T cell receptor beta chains below all came from one sample that was sequenced in a study of vaccination and CD4 T cells after COVID-19. Via MiXCR, TCRdb re-called the PCR reads, giving one row per CDR3 protein. The sample records about 18,000 distinct CDR3 sequences, 60% to 75% being singletons. The material was CD4+ T cells from blood, obtained after SARS-CoV-2 vaccination. All receptors come from a human donor who had recovered from COVID-19.

There are a few counts of this clonotype. V usage is TRBV6-2 or TRBV6-3 and J usage is TRBJ1-5; TRBD1 agrees at 8 bases. Germline loops: CDR1 MNHEY, CDR2 SVGEGT. Trimming at V came to 6 bases and at J to 6 bases, leaving 7 bases not matched to a gene. The CDR3 is 14 residues long. As DNA, the CDR3 is TGTGCCAGCAGCAGCACCACAGGGGGTCAGCCCCAGCATTTT. Protein: CASSSTTGGQPQHF.

The chain couples TRBV6-1 to TRBJ2-7, with no clear D. This CDR3 has 12 amino acids. Germline loops: CDR1 MNHNS, CDR2 SASEGT. Trimming took off 6 bases at V and 3 bases at J, with 9 bases between the two ends. CDR3 sequence: CASRDRNYEQYF. CDR3 DNA sequence: TGTGCCAGCAGAGACCGTAACTACGAGCAGTACTTC.

The rearrangement joins TRBV7-9 to TRBJ1-1, with a tentative D call TRBD1 (5 bases). Trimming cost V 3 bases and J 1 base, with 9 bases left between them. The CDR3 extends over 14 amino acids. CDR1 and CDR2 (germline): SEHNR, FQNEAQ (reference sequence). The CDR3 DNA reads as TGTGCCAGCAGCTTTACCGGGACGAACACTGAAGCTTTCTTT. It translates to CASSFTGTNTEAFF.

The chain is built from TRBV20-1 and TRBJ2-7; D is possibly TRBD1 (6 bases). The CDR3 is 10 residues long. V was shortened by 6 bases and J by 3 bases, with 6 bases between the two germline ends. Germline CDR1 reads DFQATT; CDR2 reads SNEGSKA (reference sequence). The CDR3 is CSATGYEQYF. The CDR3 nucleotides are TGCAGTGCGACAGGCTACGAGCAGTACTTC.

This clonotype was observed a handful of times. V and J are TRBV20-1 and TRBJ1-5; 9 bases fit TRBD1. Germline loops: CDR1 DFQATT, CDR2 SNEGSKA (reference sequence). The CDR3 totals 14 residues. V shed 6 bases, J shed 4 bases, and the junction held 7 bases outside the gene matches. This CDR3 reads CSARKTGGNQPQHF. CDR3 DNA sequence: TGCAGTGCCCGGAAGACAGGGGGTAATCAGCCCCAGCATTTT.

This clonotype was seen a handful of times. V is TRBV7-2 and J is TRBJ1-2, with 9 bases that match TRBD1. Germline CDR1 and CDR2: SGHTA and FQGNSA. This CDR3 region has 14 residues. The V and J ends lost 5 bases and 2 bases, in that order; junction bases with no gene match: 3. The DNA of the CDR3 is TGTGCCAGCAGCCCGGGACAGGGAAACTATGGCTACACCTTC. It is translated as CASSPGQGNYGYTF.

The chain recombines TRBV19 with TRBJ2-5; possibly TRBD2 for D (5 bases). Trimming shortened V by 4 bases and J by 2 bases, and 14 bases separated the two germline ends. The CDR3 runs to 15 residues. The germline CDR1 and CDR2 sequences are LNHDA and SQIVND (reference sequence). CDR3 loop: CASSSGRGWQETQYF. The DNA of the CDR3 is TGTGCCAGTAGTAGCGGCCGGGGATGGCAAGAGACCCAGTACTTC.

This clonotype showed up just once. This chain joins TRBV19 and TRBJ2-3, with 8 bases that match TRBD2. Per germline, CDR1 LNHDA and CDR2 SQIVND (reference sequence). V shed 5 bases and J 4 bases; nucleotides not matched to a gene: 11. The CDR3 is made up of 16 amino acids. The CDR3 protein is CASSPTPAGEADTQYF. DNA of the CDR3: TGTGCCAGTAGTCCGACCCCAGCGGGAGAGGCAGATACGCAGTATTTT.

The chain links TRBV4-1 to TRBJ2-7; D is perhaps TRBD2 (6 bases). Looked up from germline, CDR1 is MGHRA and CDR2 is YSYEKL. CDR3 length: 15 residues. Trimming took 1 base from V and 5 from J, leaving 15 bases between them. CDR3: CASSQARGGVNEQYF. CDR3 DNA: TGCGCCAGCAGCCAAGCACGCGGAGGGGTTAACGAGCAGTACTTC.

The J gene is TRBJ1-1, the V gene TRBV6-2 or TRBV6-3; 7 bases line up with TRBD1. Per the germline V gene, CDR1 is MNHEY and CDR2 is SVGEGT. The CDR3 contains 16 residues. Trimming cost V 7 bases and J 1 base; bases outside gene matches: 12. CDR3 residues: CASIPRTGFTNTEAFF. The CDR3, as DNA: TGTGCCAGCATCCCCAGGACAGGCTTCACGAACACTGAAGCTTTCTTT.

J is TRBJ1-6 and V is TRBV11-1; D not certain. Trimming took 3 bases from V and 7 from J, leaving 13 bases between them. This CDR3 contains 15 residues. CDR1 is SGHAT and CDR2 is FQDESV in the germline V gene (reference sequence). The CDR3 is CASSFGSSVNSPLHF. CDR3 nucleotide sequence: TGTGCCAGCAGCTTCGGTAGCAGTGTGAATTCACCCCTCCACTTT. Full variable domain (remainder filled in from reference TRBV11-1 and TRBJ1-6): EAEVAQSPRYKITEKSQAVAFWCDPISGHATLYWYRQILGQGPELLVQFQDESVVDDSQLPKDRFSAERLKGVDSTLKIQPAELGDSAMYLCASSFGSSVNSPLHFGNGTRLTVT.

The rearrangement joins TRBV2 to TRBJ2-7; D is perhaps TRBD1 (5 bases). V shed 8 bases and J shed 1 base, with 12 bases lying between them. In germline, CDR1 is SNHLY, CDR2 FYNNEI. The CDR3 consists of 13 residues. The CDR3 sequence: CASRRTLSYEQYF. Here the CDR3 DNA reads TGTGCCAGCCGGCGGACATTGTCCTACGAGCAGTACTTC.

The chain is built from TRBV6-1 and TRBJ1-2, with D perhaps matching TRBD1 (6 bases). Trimming took 6 bases from V and 8 from J, leaving 16 bases between them. From germline, CDR1 is MNHNS and CDR2 SASEGT. The CDR3 runs 13 residues. CDR3 bases: TGTGCCAGCAGACCTGCAGGGGCTAGGGGCTACACCTTC. This sequence encodes CASRPAGARGYTF.

The chain joins TRBV5-1 to TRBJ1-1; D gene ambiguous. Germline-derived CDR1 and CDR2 are SGHRS and YFSETQ. V lost 0 bases and J lost 8, with 8 bases in between. The CDR3 consists of 12 residues. CDR3 nucleotides: TGCGCCAGCAGCTTGGGGAACCAGGAAGCTTTCTTT. Its translation: CASSLGNQEAFF.

The table lists this clonotype with a few counts. This chain uses TRBV7-2 with TRBJ2-7; no firm D call. CDR3 size: 16 residues. Germline V gene lookup returns CDR1 SGHTA and CDR2 FQGNSA. Trimming took 2 bases from V and 5 from J, leaving 19 bases between them. The CDR3, as DNA: TGTGCCAGCAGCTTATTGGCGTCGGGTGTACGACACGAGCAGTACTTC. It translates to CASSLLASGVRHEQYF.

The chain links TRBV28 to TRBJ2-2; 9 nucleotides agree with TRBD1. CDR1 and CDR2 from the germline V gene are MDHEN and SYDVKM. The CDR3 is 18 amino acids. V gave up 3 bases and J gave up 0 bases; unmatched junction bases: 8. The CDR3 sequence is CASSFWGTGGANTGELFF. The CDR3 nucleotides read TGTGCCAGCAGTTTTTGGGGCACAGGGGGCGCGAACACCGGGGAGCTGTTTTTT. The full variable domain, its missing parts supplied by reference TRBV28 and TRBJ2-2, is DVKVTQSSRYLVKRTGEKVFLECVQDMDHENMFWYRQDPGLGLRLIYFSYDVKMKEKGDIPEGYSVSREKKERFSLILESASTNQTSMYLCASSFWGTGGANTGELFFGEGSRLTVL.

The V call is TRBV7-9, the J call TRBJ1-2; D is unresolved. The CDR3 sequence is 14 residues long. The V gene's germline CDR1 is SEHNR and CDR2 FQNEAQ (reference sequence). The ends were cut back, 1 base at V and 2 bases at J, with 8 bases in the middle. The CDR3 DNA reads as TGTGCCAGCAGCTTAGAAGCAGGAAACTATGGCTACACCTTC. It specifies CASSLEAGNYGYTF.

This clonotype has just a few counts. J is TRBJ2-2 and V is TRBV28; TRBD1 agrees at 7 bases. The germline V gene has CDR1 MDHEN and CDR2 SYDVKM. With V trimmed by 7 bases and J by 4 bases, 9 bases remained unmatched. There are 15 residues in the CDR3. The CDR3 is CASTNRDRGTGELFF. The DNA for the CDR3 is TGTGCCAGCACCAACCGGGACAGAGGCACCGGGGAGCTGTTTTTT.

The chain links TRBV10-3 to TRBJ2-7; a possible D gene is TRBD1 (6 bases). Germline-derived CDR1 and CDR2 are ENHRY and SYGVKD. The CDR3 runs to 18 residues. V dropped 5 bases and J dropped 7 bases, with 30 bases sitting between them. CDR3 DNA: TGTGCCATCAGTTTATCGCTAACGGGACCGATGAGGGGGAGTGAGCAGTACTTC. It encodes CAISLSLTGPMRGSEQYF.